This T cell receptor (beta chain) emerged from a study of blood T cell repertoires in COVID-19. Libraries were prepared by immunoSEQ multiplex PCR; TCRdb keeps only in-frame clonotypes and omits some of them. The sample lists 400,000 to 550,000 clones; roughly 85% were seen once. The sequencing sample was made of PBMCs or T cells enriched from blood (not recorded which). The TCR sequence derives from a woman aged 18-29 years with acute COVID-19.

The CDR3 reads CASSQNPLSRGAFF. The CDR3 DNA is TGCGCCAGCAGCCAAAACCCCTTGAGTCGAGGAGCTTTCTTT. The chain recombines TRBV4-3 with TRBJ1-1; no firm D call. The CDR3 covers 14 residues. The V end was cut by 2 bases, the J end by 10 bases, with 17 bases between. Germline lookup yields CDR1 LGHNA and CDR2 YSLEER.